This record covers a single T cell receptor beta chain. The target antigen is unknown. This sample was included in a study of T cells in Graves' hyperthyroidism and ophthalmopathy. TCR beta CDR3 regions were amplified from RNA transcripts. The TCR CDR3 was amplified in a first-round RT-PCR using the HTBI primer set. A single record per CDR3 protein comes from TCRdb applying MiXCR to the multiplex PCR reads. The table lists fewer than 700,000 distinct CDR3 sequences, 16% of them singletons. Trimming took 4 bases from V and 9 from J, leaving 19 bases between them. CDR3 length: 15 amino acids. Germline lookup yields CDR1 SGHNT and CDR2 YENEEA. General observations from the study: Ophthalmopathy onset followed model prediction by a median around 6.9 months. Separating ophthalmopathy from stable hyperthyroidism was achieved by a 13 V-J model.

Sequences were obtained from blood. The chain joins TRBV11-3 to TRBJ2-1, with D possibly being TRBD1 (5 bases). The sequence derives from a woman between 25 and 40 years old with Graves' hyperthyroidism. Here the CDR3 reads CASSSIAGAIGEQFF. CDR3 bases: TGTGCCAGCAGCTCCATAGCTGGGGCGATCGGTGAGCAGTTCTTC. Full variable domain (remainder filled in from reference TRBV11-3 and TRBJ2-1): EAGVVQSPRYKIIEKKQPVAFWCNPISGHNTLYWYLQNLGQGPELLIRYENEEAVDDSQLPKDRFSAERLKGVDSTLKIQPAELGDSAVYLCASSSIAGAIGEQFFGPGTRLTVL.